This passage covers 5 T cell receptor beta chains from one sample sequenced in a study of shared T cell receptors in the human thymus. TCRdb keeps only in-frame clones here, not all; method: immunoSEQ multiplex PCR. Of hundreds of thousands of clones listed, roughly 90% were seen once; the top ten hold 0.0095% to 0.011%. The same data also went into a second study, on human thymus T cells.

The sequenced sample was thymocytes. These receptors originate from a boy under three years old with a congenital heart defect.

Regarding this clone: At one of its ends the junction is not consistent with the germline gene, which may arise from a read error. V is TRBV14 and J is TRBJ1-1; tentative D call: TRBD1 (6 bases). The CDR3 is made up of 14 amino acids. The germline V gene has CDR1 SGHDN and CDR2 FVKESK. The CDR3 sequence is CVSSQGGQGRQAFF. The CDR3 DNA reads as TGTGTCAGCAGCCAAGGGGGGCAGGGTAGGCAAGCTTTCTTT.

The chain joins TRBV18 to TRBJ2-7, with TRBD2 identical over 11 bases. Germline V gene lookup returns CDR1 KGHSH and CDR2 LQKENI. CDR3 size: 16 residues. V gave up 3 bases and J gave up 4 bases; unmatched junction bases: 8. The CDR3 DNA follows: TGTGCCAGCTCACCCCCGGCTAGCGGGAGGTTATACGAGCAGTACTTC. Its translation is CASSPPASGRLYEQYF.

The chain uses TRBV4-2 and TRBJ2-7; 10 nucleotides align to TRBD2. Germline CDR1 reads LGHNA; CDR2 reads YNFKEQ. Trimming cost V 1 base and J 0 bases; bases outside gene matches: 6. The CDR3 has 17 residues. The CDR3: CASSQARLAGPSYEQYF. The CDR3 DNA is TGTGCCAGCAGCCAAGCCAGACTAGCGGGTCCCTCCTACGAGCAGTACTTC.

The chain combines TRBV10-1 with TRBJ2-3, with D perhaps matching TRBD2 (6 bases). Germline assignment: CDR1 WNHNN and CDR2 SYGVQD (reference sequence). The CDR3 runs 16 residues. The ends were cut back, 5 bases at V and 4 bases at J, with 19 bases in the middle. DNA for the CDR3: TGCGCCAGCAGTACTCGACGACTAGTCCTACCAGATACGCAGTATTTT. This sequence encodes CASSTRRLVLPDTQYF.

V and J are TRBV15 and TRBJ2-1; possible D gene TRBD2, 6 bases. The CDR3 length is 16 residues. Germline V gene lookup returns CDR1 LNHNV and CDR2 YYDKDF (reference sequence). The V end lost 0 bases, the J end lost 9 bases, and 18 bases lay between the germline ends. This CDR3 reads CATSRDEGTWGFEQFF. The CDR3, as DNA: TGTGCCACCAGCAGAGATGAGGGGACTTGGGGGTTTGAGCAGTTCTTC. Drawing the rest from reference TRBV15 and TRBJ2-1, the complete variable domain is DAMVIQNPRYQVTQFGKPVTLSCSQTLNHNVMYWYQQKSSQAPKLLFHYYDKDFNNEADTPDNFQSRRPNTSFCFLDIRSPGLGDTAMYLCATSRDEGTWGFEQFFGPGTRLTVL.